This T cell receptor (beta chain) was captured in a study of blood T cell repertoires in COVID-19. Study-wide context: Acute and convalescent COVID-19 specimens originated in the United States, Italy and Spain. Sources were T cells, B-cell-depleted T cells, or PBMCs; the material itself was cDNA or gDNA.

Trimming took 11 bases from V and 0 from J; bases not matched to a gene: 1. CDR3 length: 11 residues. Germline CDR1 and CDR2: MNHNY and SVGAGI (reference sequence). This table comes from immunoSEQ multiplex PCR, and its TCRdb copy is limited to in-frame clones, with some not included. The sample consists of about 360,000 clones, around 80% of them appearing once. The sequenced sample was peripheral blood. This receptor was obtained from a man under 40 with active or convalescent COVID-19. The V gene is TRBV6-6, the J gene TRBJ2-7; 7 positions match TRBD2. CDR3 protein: CAGGSSYEQYF. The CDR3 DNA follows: TGTGCCGGCGGGAGCTCCTACGAGCAGTACTTC.